Below, 2 T cell receptor beta chains from the same sample are listed, as sequenced in a study of breast tumors, draining lymph nodes, adjacent tissues. In TCRdb, the multiplex PCR reads were re-called with MiXCR into one record per CDR3 protein. This table has approximately 63,000 distinct CDR3 sequences, approximately 57% appearing once. Sequences were obtained from breast tumor tissue. The receptors come from a female donor with breast cancer. Some clones in this sample may be carry-over from other donors' samples.

V and J are TRBV24-1 and TRBJ2-3, with 9 bases that match TRBD2. Germline loops: CDR1 KGHDR, CDR2 SFDVKD. This CDR3 is built from 15 residues. The trim removed 5 bases at V and 3 bases at J, leaving 5 bases unmatched. CDR3 loop: CATSASSGNTDTQYF. CDR3 sequence (DNA): TGTGCCACCAGTGCGTCTAGCGGGAATACAGATACGCAGTATTTT.

The chain is built from TRBV4-3 and TRBJ2-3; D uncertain. V was cut by 2 bases and J by 0 bases, with 6 bases left in between. This CDR3 region has 14 residues. Germline loops: CDR1 LGHNA, CDR2 YSLEER. This CDR3 reads CASSQQYSTDTQYF. In DNA, the CDR3 is TGCGCCAGCAGCCAACAGTATAGCACAGATACGCAGTATTTT.